This TCR beta chain originates from a study of cytomegalovirus exposure and HLA in healthy donors. General observations from the study: Analysis was carried out at a later point, and it linked a missense DCLRE1C variant to TCR beta V- and J-gene trimming.

Primers for the PCR totalled 60 Vbeta and 13 Jbeta. Clones were read by immunoSEQ multiplex PCR, and TCRdb kept only the in-frame ones, dropping some. The table lists some 150,000 clones, roughly four fifths of them singletons. The CDR3 runs 13 residues. Looked up from germline, CDR1 is SGDLS and CDR2 is YYNGEE. V lost 0 bases to trimming and J lost 8 bases, with 9 bases between them. Regarding this clone: The antigen is unknown.

This chain joins TRBV9 and TRBJ2-4, with D tentatively TRBD1 (6 bases). Sequenced: PBMCs. The sequence was obtained from a woman in her fifties or sixties in good health and CMV-seropositive. The CDR3 region is CASSVVGGDIQYF. The CDR3, as DNA: TGTGCCAGCAGCGTAGTAGGGGGAGACATTCAGTACTTC.